These 6 T cell receptor beta chains came from one sample sequenced in a study of T cell responses to AZD1222 COVID-19 vaccine. Assay used: immunoSEQ multiplex PCR; TCRdb lists only in-frame clones, some missing. The sample comprises about 110,000 clones, roughly 91% of which are singletons, and almost 4.5% rests with the top ten. The specimen was peripheral blood, collected on day 0 of AZD1222 vaccination. The receptors shown here come from an adult in good health.

V gene TRBV5-1 combines with J gene TRBJ1-4, with D perhaps TRBD1 (5 bases). Trimming shortened V by 4 bases and J by 1 base, and 14 bases separated the two germline ends. The CDR3 is 16 residues long. The germline V gene has CDR1 SGHRS and CDR2 YFSETQ. The CDR3 is CASSPEWDGTNEKLFF. Here the CDR3 DNA reads TGCGCCAGCAGCCCTGAATGGGACGGAACTAATGAAAAACTGTTTTTT.

This sequence joins TRBV6-5 and TRBJ1-4; D is unclear. This CDR3 is 12 amino acids long. CDR1 and CDR2 from the germline V gene are MNHEY and SVGAGI. CDR3 sequence: CTSGRPNEKLFF. CDR3 nucleotides: TGTACCTCCGGGCGACCTAATGAAAAACTGTTTTTT.

The V and J genes are TRBV6-5 and TRBJ1-5; the D is unclear. CDR3 length: 15 amino acids. Germline V CDR1 and CDR2: MNHEY, SVGAGI. The germline V and J ends were trimmed by 0 bases and 7 bases, with 13 bases remaining between them. The CDR3 spells CASSYSSTLRQPQHF. CDR3 coding DNA: TGTGCCAGCAGTTACTCGAGTACTTTGAGACAGCCCCAGCATTTT.

The chain joins TRBV5-1 to TRBJ1-6; D is uncertain. The length of the CDR3 is 15 residues. Between the trimmed V and J ends, which lost 0 bases and 9 bases, there was a span of 13 bases. Germline assignment: CDR1 SGHRS and CDR2 YFSETQ. In DNA, the CDR3 is TGCGCCAGCAGCTTGGGGGTCAGCGCAGCTTCACCCCTCCACTTT. This gives the protein CASSLGVSAASPLHF. Combining the CDR3 with reference TRBV5-1 and TRBJ1-6 gives the whole variable domain KAGVTQTPRYLIKTRGQQVTLSCSPISGHRSVSWYQQTPGQGLQFLFEYFSETQRNKGNFPGRFSGRQFSNSRSEMNVSTLELGDSALYLCASSLGVSAASPLHFGNGTRLTVT.

This clone was seen a handful of times. This sequence joins TRBV5-6 and TRBJ2-7; D gene ambiguous. The CDR3 is made up of 14 amino acids. Germline assignment: CDR1 SGHDT and CDR2 YYEEEE. V was shortened by 3 bases and J by 3 bases, with 13 bases between the two germline ends. The CDR3 loop reads CASSYPDPNYEQYF. The CDR3 coding sequence is TGTGCCAGCAGCTACCCGGATCCAAACTACGAGCAGTACTTC.

The chain links TRBV2 to TRBJ1-2, with D possibly TRBD1 on 5 matching bases. Trimming removed 4 bases from V and 5 bases from J, with 11 bases in between. CDR1 and CDR2 (germline): SNHLY, FYNNEI. The CDR3 has 13 amino acids. The CDR3, as DNA: TGTGCCAGCAGTGGGGACGGAGGTTATGGCTACACCTTC. Translating gives CASSGDGGYGYTF.